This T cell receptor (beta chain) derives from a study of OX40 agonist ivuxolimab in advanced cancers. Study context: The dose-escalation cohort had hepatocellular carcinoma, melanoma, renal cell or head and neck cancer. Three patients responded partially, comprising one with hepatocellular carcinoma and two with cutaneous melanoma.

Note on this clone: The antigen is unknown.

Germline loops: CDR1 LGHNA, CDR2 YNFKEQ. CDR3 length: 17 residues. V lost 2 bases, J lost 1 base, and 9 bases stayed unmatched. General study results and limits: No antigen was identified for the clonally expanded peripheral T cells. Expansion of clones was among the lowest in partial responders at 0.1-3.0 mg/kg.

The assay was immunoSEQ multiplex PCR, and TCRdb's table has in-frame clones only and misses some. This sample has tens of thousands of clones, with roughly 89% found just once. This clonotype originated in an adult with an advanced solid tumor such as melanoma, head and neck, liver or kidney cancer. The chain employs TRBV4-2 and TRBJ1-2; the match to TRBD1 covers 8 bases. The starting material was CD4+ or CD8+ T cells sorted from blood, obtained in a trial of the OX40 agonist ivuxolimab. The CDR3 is CASSQTGTGANNYGYTF. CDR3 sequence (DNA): TGTGCCAGCAGCCAAACCGGGACAGGAGCCAATAACTATGGCTACACCTTC.